This TCR beta chain appears in the sequencing data of a study of PD-L1 blockade in urothelial cancer. The study, taken as a whole, reports: Durable-benefit cases showed more tumor-associated blood clone expansion at 3 weeks. Where pretreatment blood TCR clonality fell below the median, better survival was predicted.

There are 13 residues in the CDR3. Per the germline V gene, CDR1 is SGHVS and CDR2 is FQNEAQ. V shed 3 bases and J shed 1 base, with 6 bases lying between them. This table comes from immunoSEQ multiplex PCR, and its TCRdb copy is limited to in-frame clones, with some not included. Here the sample spans tens of thousands of clones, roughly 82% being singletons. This clone came up once. The antigen remains undetermined. Time point defined: pretreatment peripheral blood. The source is a man aged 60 to 69 with urothelial cancer. The source was PBMCs, collected around atezolizumab (anti-PD-L1) treatment. The gene calls are TRBV7-8 and TRBJ1-1; D is perhaps TRBD1 (5 bases). CDR3 sequence: CASSFRENTEAFF. CDR3 in DNA: TGTGCCAGCAGCTTCAGGGAGAACACTGAAGCTTTCTTT.